One T cell receptor beta chain is described in this entry. Its antigen is currently unknown. This sample is drawn from a study of shared clonotypes between healthy human individuals. Study-level points and caveats: Limited genetic and exposure-history diversity came from having few donors. On the whole, naive subsets had larger estimated richness than memory subsets had.

As originally analysed: Filtering of immunoSEQ junctional sequences could not match full-length read filtering. Assay: immunoSEQ multiplex PCR; the TCRdb copy retains only in-frame clones and omits some. V, J and clone size derive from that table, while D and trimming were established from the DNA sequence. The sample has fewer than 850,000 clones; less than 95% are singletons. Sequenced: memory CD8+ T cells from PBMCs. This sample's subset: CD45RO+ cells pooled with CCR7-negative TemRA cells. This TCR was recovered from a man between 18 and 35 years old in good health. Some clones in this sample may be carry-over from other donors' samples.

CDR3 residues: CASSVQGSNYGYTF. In DNA, the CDR3 is TGTGCCAGCAGCGTGCAGGGCTCTAACTATGGCTACACCTTC. The chain couples TRBV9 to TRBJ1-2; D may be TRBD1 (5 bases). Germline CDR1 is SGDLS and CDR2 is YYNGEE. V lost 2 bases to trimming and J lost 0 bases, with 8 bases between them. The CDR3 loop spans 14 amino acids.